What follows is one T cell receptor beta chain and its context. It has no known antigen specificity. Within one base of it there is no much larger clone, and no base qualities were kept. These data are taken from a study of T cells in localized non-small cell lung cancer (dated by TCRdb to about 2020). The study in broad terms: The study examined T cell repertoires in roughly 240 patients with early-stage NSCLC and compared tumors with uninvolved tumor-adjacent lungs. The cohort comprised a few hundred treatment-naïve NSCLC patients with resected, localized lung tumors. A mean age of around 69 years was recorded for the NSCLC patients, of whom 129 were male and some 100 were female.

TCR beta CDR3 regions were sequenced from DNA using the immunoSEQ Assay. From the authors' description of their analysis: T cell density was computed as TCR beta template counts normalized to usable DNA estimated by amplifying housekeeping genes. Richness was estimated with the preseqR package, extrapolating to 400,000 templates for PBMC samples and 120,000 templates for tissue samples. Clonality was taken to be one minus Pielou's evenness. Differential abundance testing on productive amino-acid clonotypes, with a minimum total count of 5 and an alpha of 0.1, was used to identify tissue-enriched TCRs. The Jaccard Index and the Morisita Overlap Index were used to measure repertoire overlap between compartments. GLIPH grouped TCR beta CDR3s together with public tetramer-defined viral CDR3s, and a viral motif had to include at least three viral sequences and also show V-gene enrichment. Imported from immuneACCESS, the table was reduced by TCRdb to in-frame sequences with V and J called. These copies leave out some clones; in studies compared against another copy, an unresolved V gene accounts for under half, and the cause of the remainder is not known. That table is the source of V, J and clone size, and D and trimming were worked out from the DNA. The sample records around 2,000 clones, approximately 21% of which are singletons. The ten largest clones add up to over 15% of the sample.

General conclusions and limits of the study: The highest T cell clonality was observed in uninvolved tumor-adjacent lung, where clonality exceeded that of tumor, suggesting that antigenic responses were more focused in uninvolved tumor-adjacent lung. Since the design was exploratory, TCR variables were selected using unadjusted p-values with no false-discovery rate correction. Higher T cell density in blood was associated with longer overall survival, whereas higher clonality in adjacent lung was associated with shorter survival. A median of roughly 60 of the top 100 tumor clones were detected in paired uninvolved adjacent lung, and around 30 of these tumor clones were also found among the top 100 clones of the paired uninvolved adjacent lung. Because multi-region tumor sequencing was not done, intratumor heterogeneity could not be ruled out.

The germline V gene specifies SGHRS as CDR1 and YFSETQ as CDR2. The germline V end is reduced by 2 bases and the J end by 7 bases; junction bases left unmatched: 4. The CDR3, cysteine through phenylalanine, is 15 amino acids long. The DNA shown is the 45-base CDR3, in frame from base 1. At diagnosis, tumor, uninvolved tumor-adjacent lung and peripheral blood were collected and then preserved as a mix of FFPE and fresh-frozen material. The sequence was collected from a man aged 40-75 years with stage II lung adenocarcinoma. This specimen consisted of lung tumor tissue, obtained before any cancer treatment. In this chain, TRBV5-1 is recombined with TRBJ2-1; TRBD2 agrees with 12 junctional bases. The nucleotides are TGCGCCAGCAGCTTCTCTAGCGGGGGGGCAAATGAGCAGTTCTTC. It codes for CASSFSSGGANEQFF. The reference TRBV5-1 and TRBJ2-1 proteins fill in what lies around the CDR3, so the full variable domain reads KAGVTQTPRYLIKTRGQQVTLSCSPISGHRSVSWYQQTPGQGLQFLFEYFSETQRNKGNFPGRFSGRQFSNSRSEMNVSTLELGDSALYLCASSFSSGGANEQFFGPGTRLTVL.